Included here is one T cell receptor beta chain sequence, with context. Its antigen is unknown. This entry comes from a study of type 1 and type 2 diabetes patients. Broader study findings: Type 2 diabetes patients had few highly-expanded CD4+ clones, median one. Between type 2 diabetes and control samples, V and J usage averaged roughly 0.97 correlation.

Amplification started from genomic DNA. Multiplex PCR with 30 forward and 13 reverse primers amplified the TCR beta CDR3. TCRdb re-called the multiplex PCR reads through MiXCR, storing one row per CDR3 protein. The table has about 270,000 distinct CDR3 sequences, more than 40% seen once. V shed 10 bases, J shed 2 bases, and the junction held 8 bases outside the gene matches. This CDR3 contains 14 residues. CDR1 and CDR2 (germline): MNHEY, SVGAGI. Sequenced: peripheral blood mononuclear cells (PBMCs). This receptor was identified in a man between 18 and 29 years old with type 2 diabetes. This chain links TRBV6-5 with TRBJ2-5; 9 positions agree with TRBD2. DNA for the CDR3: TGTGCCATCGCGCGGGGGGGATTACAAGAGACCCAGTACTTC. The encoded protein is CAIARGGLQETQYF.